This section outlines one TCR beta chain sequence together with its context. The record originates from a study of blood T cell repertoires in COVID-19. Germline V gene sequence: CDR1 LNHDA, CDR2 SQIVND (reference sequence). The CDR3 spans 16 residues. The V gene end was trimmed by 7 bases and the J gene end by 2 bases; junction bases not matched to a gene: 11. Sequenced by immunoSEQ multiplex PCR; TCRdb stores in-frame clones only, minus some. The sample lists around 250,000 clones; about 87% were seen once. The chain uses TRBV19 and TRBJ2-5; 9 nucleotides align to TRBD2. The sequenced sample consisted of PBMCs or T cells enriched from blood (not recorded which). This clonotype originated in a woman between 35 and 50 years old who had been exposed to COVID-19. CDR3 bases: TGTGCCAGTATGAATTTGGTAGCGGGAGTTCAAGAGACCCAGTACTTC. It is translated as CASMNLVAGVQETQYF.